This is a list of T cell receptor beta chains from one sample in a study of T cells in Graves' hyperthyroidism and ophthalmopathy. TCRdb processed the multiplex PCR reads anew with MiXCR; each CDR3 protein has one entry. Among roughly 600,000 distinct CDR3 sequences listed, roughly 14% were seen once. The sequenced sample was blood. These receptors were taken from a woman aged 50 to 60 with Graves' ophthalmopathy. Both conserved end residues are part of each CDR3. The D gene is left open where the match is weak. The size field is filled for only some rows; it gives once, few, many or a size class.

d_gene: NA
abundance: many
j_gene: TRBJ2-1
v_gene: TRBV19
CDR3nt: TGTGCCAGTAGTCTCGGCAGGGGAGTCTCCTACAATGAGCAGTTCTTC
CDR3aa: CASSLGRGVSYNEQFF

d_gene: TRBD1
abundance: many
j_gene: TRBJ1-1
v_gene: TRBV5-5
CDR3nt: TGTGCCAGCAGCCGTACGCGACAGGGGGCAGTTAACACTGAAGCTTTCTTT
CDR3aa: CASSRTRQGAVNTEAFF

d_gene: TRBD2
abundance: many
j_gene: TRBJ2-5
v_gene: TRBV5-1
CDR3nt: TGCGCCAGCAGCACGGGACATCTGGGACTAGCGGGAGGAGAGACCCAGTACTTC
CDR3aa: CASSTGHLGLAGGETQYF

d_gene: NA
abundance: NA
j_gene: TRBJ2-5
v_gene: TRBV14
CDR3nt: TGTGCCAGCAGCCAAGTTGCATCCAGGTTTTTTGAGACCCAGTACTTC
CDR3aa: CASSQVASRFFETQYF

d_gene: TRBD2
abundance: many
j_gene: TRBJ2-1
v_gene: TRBV14
CDR3nt: TGTGCCAGCAGCGCTCCCTCGGGACTAGCGGGAGTGGTTGCCAACAATGAGCAGTTCTTC
CDR3aa: CASSAPSGLAGVVANNEQFF

d_gene: NA
abundance: many
j_gene: TRBJ2-2
v_gene: TRBV3-1
CDR3nt: TGTGCCAGCAGCCCAGGGGTAACCGGGGAGCTGTTTTTT
CDR3aa: CASSPGVTGELFF

d_gene: TRBD2
abundance: NA
j_gene: TRBJ2-1
v_gene: TRBV6-2/TRBV6-3
CDR3nt: TGTGCCAGCATGGACACTAGCGGGAGGATCAATGAGCAGTTCTTC
CDR3aa: CASMDTSGRINEQFF

d_gene: TRBD2
abundance: many
j_gene: TRBJ2-3
v_gene: TRBV30
CDR3nt: TGTGCCTGGAGTGGACTAGCTGACCCTTCTGTTACGCAGTATTTT
CDR3aa: CAWSGLADPSVTQYF

d_gene: TRBD2
abundance: few
j_gene: TRBJ2-4
v_gene: TRBV11-3
CDR3nt: TGTGCCAGCAGCTTAGAATTGGGACTAGCGGGAGCTGAAAACATTCAGTACTTC
CDR3aa: CASSLELGLAGAENIQYF

d_gene: NA
abundance: many
j_gene: TRBJ2-1
v_gene: TRBV12-3/TRBV12-4
CDR3nt: TGTGCCAGCAGCCTCGAGTCAAGCTCCTACAATGAGCAGTTCTTC
CDR3aa: CASSLESSSYNEQFF

d_gene: NA
abundance: many
j_gene: TRBJ2-5
v_gene: TRBV28
CDR3nt: TGTGCCAGCAGACGCCTCCGGGCAGTAACAGAGACCCAGTACTTC
CDR3aa: CASRRLRAVTETQYF

d_gene: TRBD2
abundance: NA
j_gene: TRBJ2-2
v_gene: TRBV5-5
CDR3nt: TGTGCCAGCAGCTTGGTAGCGGGAGACATCACCGGGGAGCTGTTTTTT
CDR3aa: CASSLVAGDITGELFF

d_gene: NA
abundance: NA
j_gene: TRBJ2-1
v_gene: TRBV20-1
CDR3nt: TGCAGTGCCCCCGCCCAAAGTTCGAACAATGAGCAGTTCTTC
CDR3aa: CSAPAQSSNNEQFF

d_gene: NA
abundance: many
j_gene: TRBJ2-2
v_gene: TRBV20-1
CDR3nt: TGCAGTGCTAGTTCCCGGGACCAGAACACCGGGGAGCTGTTTTTT
CDR3aa: CSASSRDQNTGELFF

d_gene: TRBD2
abundance: many
j_gene: TRBJ2-7
v_gene: TRBV27
CDR3nt: TGTGCCAGCAGTTTATCCGGCGGGAGATCCTACGAGCAGTACTTC
CDR3aa: CASSLSGGRSYEQYF

d_gene: TRBD2
abundance: many
j_gene: TRBJ2-1
v_gene: TRBV18
CDR3nt: TGTGCCAGCTCACCAGGGCGGGAGGCTAACGGCAATGAGCAGTTCTTC
CDR3aa: CASSPGREANGNEQFF

d_gene: TRBD1
abundance: NA
j_gene: TRBJ2-3
v_gene: TRBV18
CDR3nt: TGTGCCAGCTCACTCGTCGGGACAGGGCTCACAGATACGCAGTATTTT
CDR3aa: CASSLVGTGLTDTQYF

d_gene: NA
abundance: NA
j_gene: TRBJ2-2
v_gene: TRBV27
CDR3nt: TGTGCCAGCAGTTTGGTGGGAGGGGGCACCGGGGAGCTGTTTTTT
CDR3aa: CASSLVGGGTGELFF

d_gene: TRBD2
abundance: once
j_gene: TRBJ2-7
v_gene: TRBV19
CDR3nt: TGTGCCAGTAGTATAGGGACTAGCGGGTCCAACGAGCAGTACTTC
CDR3aa: CASSIGTSGSNEQYF

d_gene: TRBD2
abundance: few
j_gene: TRBJ2-1
v_gene: TRBV12-3/TRBV12-4
CDR3nt: TGTGCCACCTCGGGGGGGAGCGGGAGAGAAATGGGGCAGTTCTTC
CDR3aa: CATSGGSGREMGQFF

d_gene: NA
abundance: few
j_gene: TRBJ2-6
v_gene: TRBV20-1
CDR3nt: TGCAGTGCTAAAAAGGGGGGCTCTGGGGCCAACGTCCTGACTTTC
CDR3aa: CSAKKGGSGANVLTF

d_gene: TRBD2
abundance: few
j_gene: TRBJ2-3
v_gene: TRBV7-2
CDR3nt: TGTGCCAGCAGCGCAGTAGCGGGAGGGGAATTGGATACGCAGTATTTT
CDR3aa: CASSAVAGGELDTQYF

d_gene: NA
abundance: many
j_gene: TRBJ1-1
v_gene: TRBV3-1
CDR3nt: TGTGCCAGCAGCCCCCCAACAGGCGCCTGGCCTTTGAACACTGAAGCTTTCTTT
CDR3aa: CASSPPTGAWPLNTEAFF

d_gene: NA
abundance: few
j_gene: TRBJ1-1
v_gene: TRBV12-3/TRBV12-4
CDR3nt: TGTACCAGCAGGTCCGCGGCGAGATTGATGGCTTTCTTT
CDR3aa: CTSRSAARLMAFF

d_gene: TRBD2
abundance: NA
j_gene: TRBJ2-5
v_gene: TRBV15
CDR3nt: TGTGCCACCAGCAGAGGGGTTAGCGGGAACCAAGAGACCCAGTACTTC
CDR3aa: CATSRGVSGNQETQYF

d_gene: NA
abundance: NA
j_gene: TRBJ1-4
v_gene: TRBV7-9
CDR3nt: TGTGCCAGCAGCCTCGATGGGGGTGGAGGGGAAAAACTGTTTTTT
CDR3aa: CASSLDGGGGEKLFF

d_gene: TRBD1
abundance: many
j_gene: TRBJ1-1
v_gene: TRBV12-3/TRBV12-4
CDR3nt: TGTGCCAGCAGCCTCGGCAGGGGGCCCACTGAAGCTTTCTTT
CDR3aa: CASSLGRGPTEAFF

d_gene: TRBD1
abundance: NA
j_gene: TRBJ1-2
v_gene: TRBV20-1
CDR3nt: TGCAGTGCTAGAGGGGCTTACGAAACAGGGGAAACCCCCTATGGCTACACCTTC
CDR3aa: CSARGAYETGETPYGYTF

d_gene: TRBD2
abundance: many
j_gene: TRBJ2-7
v_gene: TRBV7-9
CDR3nt: TGTGCCAGCAGCTTAGACTTGCGGTCTAGCGGACCCTACGAGCAGTACTTC
CDR3aa: CASSLDLRSSGPYEQYF

d_gene: TRBD2
abundance: NA
j_gene: TRBJ2-1
v_gene: TRBV7-9
CDR3nt: TGTGCCAGCAGCTCCCGGACTAGCGGGGGAAATGCCTACAATGAGCAGTTCTTC
CDR3aa: CASSSRTSGGNAYNEQFF

d_gene: NA
abundance: many
j_gene: TRBJ2-2
v_gene: TRBV20-1
CDR3nt: TGCAGTGCTCTGACGGGGGCCGGGGAGCTGTTTTTT
CDR3aa: CSALTGAGELFF

d_gene: TRBD2
abundance: few
j_gene: TRBJ2-2
v_gene: TRBV10-3
CDR3nt: TGTGCCATCAGTGGGACCGGGACTAGCGGGAGCCAGATGAACACCGGGGAGCTGTTTTTT
CDR3aa: CAISGTGTSGSQMNTGELFF

d_gene: NA
abundance: many
j_gene: TRBJ2-5
v_gene: TRBV6-1
CDR3nt: TGTGCCAGCAGTGGACGTGGGGATTTGGAGACCCAGTACTTC
CDR3aa: CASSGRGDLETQYF

d_gene: NA
abundance: NA
j_gene: TRBJ1-5
v_gene: TRBV12-3/TRBV12-4
CDR3nt: TGTGCCAGCAGTTTAGAGGCAGGGGAAGATCAGCCCCAGCATTTT
CDR3aa: CASSLEAGEDQPQHF

d_gene: NA
abundance: NA
j_gene: TRBJ2-1
v_gene: TRBV10-3
CDR3nt: TGTGCCATCGAGAGTCGACTAGGTGAGCAGTTCTTC
CDR3aa: CAIESRLGEQFF

d_gene: TRBD1
abundance: NA
j_gene: TRBJ2-7
v_gene: TRBV4-3
CDR3nt: TGCGCCAGCAGCCAAGGGACAGGGAGAGGGGAGCAGTACTTC
CDR3aa: CASSQGTGRGEQYF

d_gene: TRBD2
abundance: many
j_gene: TRBJ2-1
v_gene: TRBV7-8
CDR3nt: TGTGCCAGCAGCCCCCAAAGGACTAGCGGGATATCCTACAATGAGCAGTTCTTC
CDR3aa: CASSPQRTSGISYNEQFF

d_gene: NA
abundance: many
j_gene: TRBJ2-1
v_gene: TRBV18
CDR3nt: TGTGCCAGCTCACCACGGTTCCAGGACTCCTACAATGAGCAGTTCTTC
CDR3aa: CASSPRFQDSYNEQFF